The 5 T cell receptor beta chains in this list originate from one sample, sequenced in a study of pediatric ulcerative colitis. Sequencing used immunoSEQ multiplex PCR; TCRdb keeps in-frame clones, though not all of them. This table has roughly 64,000 clones, around 85% appearing once. The sequenced material came from blood. Every receptor here comes from a boy aged 10-17 years with severe ulcerative colitis.

This chain connects TRBV6-1 to TRBJ1-6; D is ambiguous. This CDR3 has 15 residues. V lost 1 base, J lost 10 bases, and 14 bases lay in between. Germline values: CDR1 MNHNS, CDR2 SASEGT. The CDR3 protein is CASSEDWLGGSPLHF. Here the CDR3 DNA reads TGTGCCAGCAGTGAAGATTGGTTAGGAGGATCACCCCTCCACTTT.

The V gene is TRBV7-9, the J gene TRBJ2-1; TRBD2 aligns across 8 bases. Germline CDR1 reads SEHNR; CDR2 reads FQNEAQ (reference sequence). The V and J ends lost 5 bases and 4 bases, in that order; junction bases with no gene match: 4. The CDR3 spans 14 residues. The CDR3 coding sequence is TGTGCCAGCAGCCCACTAGCGGCTTACAATGAGCAGTTCTTC. This gives the protein CASSPLAAYNEQFF.

CDR3 nucleotides: TGTGCCAGCCAAGGAGGTAGCATGAACACTGAAGCTTTCTTT. It specifies CASQGGSMNTEAFF. The rearrangement uses TRBV7-2 and TRBJ1-1; D unclear. V was cut by 8 bases and J by 0 bases, with 13 bases left in between. The CDR3 sequence is 14 residues long. The germline gives CDR1 SGHTA, CDR2 FQGNSA.

The CDR3 reads CASSIGPPIHEYEQYF. CDR3 DNA: TGTGCCAGTAGTATAGGCCCCCCGATCCACGAGTACGAGCAGTACTTC. The chain has TRBV19 and TRBJ2-7; D not certain. V was trimmed by 1 base and J by 4 bases, leaving 17 bases between them. This CDR3 has 16 amino acids. Per the germline V gene, CDR1 is LNHDA and CDR2 is SQIVND (reference sequence).

V gene TRBV7-9 combines with J gene TRBJ2-2; 15 bases map to TRBD2. V was pared by 1 base and J by 3 bases, with 6 bases of the junction left unmatched. Germline V gives CDR1 SEHNR, CDR2 FQNEAQ (reference sequence). This CDR3 spans 19 amino acids. CDR3 nucleotide sequence: TGTGCCAGCAGCTTAGTCGGACTAGCGGGAGGGCCCGACACCGGGGAGCTGTTTTTT. Translated, it gives CASSLVGLAGGPDTGELFF.